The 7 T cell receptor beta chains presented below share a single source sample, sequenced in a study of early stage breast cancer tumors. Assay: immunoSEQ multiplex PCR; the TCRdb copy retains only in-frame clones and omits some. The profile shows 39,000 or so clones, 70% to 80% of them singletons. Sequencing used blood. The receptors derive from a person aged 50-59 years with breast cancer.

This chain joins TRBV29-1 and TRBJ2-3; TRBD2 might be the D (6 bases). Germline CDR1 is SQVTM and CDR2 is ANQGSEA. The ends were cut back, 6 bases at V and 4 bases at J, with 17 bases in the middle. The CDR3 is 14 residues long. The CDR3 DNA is TGCAGCGTCACGGAGGAGGGTGGCGCAGATACGCAGTATTTT. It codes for CSVTEEGGADTQYF.

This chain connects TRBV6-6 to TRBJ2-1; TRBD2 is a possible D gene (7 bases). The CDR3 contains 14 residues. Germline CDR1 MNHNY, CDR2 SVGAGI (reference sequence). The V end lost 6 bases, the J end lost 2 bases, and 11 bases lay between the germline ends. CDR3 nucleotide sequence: TGTGCCAGCAGAGGCGGGGGCCCCTACAATGAGCAGTTCTTC. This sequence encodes CASRGGGPYNEQFF.

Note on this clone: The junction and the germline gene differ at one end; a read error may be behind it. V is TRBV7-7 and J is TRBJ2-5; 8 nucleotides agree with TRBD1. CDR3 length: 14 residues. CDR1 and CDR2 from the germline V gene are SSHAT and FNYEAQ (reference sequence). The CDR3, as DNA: TGTGCTAGCAGCTTTTCAGGGGGCGGGCAGACCCAGTACTTC. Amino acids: CASSFSGGGQTQYF. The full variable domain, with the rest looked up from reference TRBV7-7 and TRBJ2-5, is GAGVSQSPRYKVTKRGQDVTLRCDPISSHATLYWYQQALGQGPEFLTYFNYEAQPDKSGLPSDRFSAERPEGSISTLTIQRTEQRDSAMYRCASSFSGGGQTQYFGPGTRLLVL.

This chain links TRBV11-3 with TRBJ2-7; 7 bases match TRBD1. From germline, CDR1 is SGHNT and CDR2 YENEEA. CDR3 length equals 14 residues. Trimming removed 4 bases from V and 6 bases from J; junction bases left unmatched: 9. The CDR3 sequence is CASSSAQGVPEQYF. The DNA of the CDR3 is TGTGCCAGCAGCTCCGCGCAGGGGGTACCCGAGCAGTACTTC.

CDR3 region: CASSVAGLGNEQFF. In nucleotides, the CDR3 is TGTGCCAGCAGCGTAGCAGGACTAGGAAATGAGCAGTTCTTC. The V and J genes are TRBV9 and TRBJ2-1; 7 positions agree with TRBD2. The germline V gene encodes CDR1 SGDLS and CDR2 YYNGEE. The trim removed 0 bases at V and 7 bases at J, leaving 4 bases unmatched. There are 14 residues in the CDR3.

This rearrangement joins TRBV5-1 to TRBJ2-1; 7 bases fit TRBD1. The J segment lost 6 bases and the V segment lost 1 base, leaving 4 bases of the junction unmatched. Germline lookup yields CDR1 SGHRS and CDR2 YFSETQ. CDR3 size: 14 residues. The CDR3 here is CASSLLQGFNEQFF. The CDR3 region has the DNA TGCGCCAGCAGCTTGTTACAGGGGTTCAATGAGCAGTTCTTC.

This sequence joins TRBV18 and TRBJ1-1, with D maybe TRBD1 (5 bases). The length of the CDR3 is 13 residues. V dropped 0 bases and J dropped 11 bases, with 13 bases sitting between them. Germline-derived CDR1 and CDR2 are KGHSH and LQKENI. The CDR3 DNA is TGTGCCAGCTCACCACCGCCAGGGAGGTTGGCTTTCTTT. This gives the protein CASSPPPGRLAFF. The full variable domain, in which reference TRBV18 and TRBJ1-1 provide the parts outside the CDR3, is NAGVMQNPRHLVRRRGQEARLRCSPMKGHSHVYWYRQLPEEGLKFMVYLQKENIIDESGMPKERFSAEFPKEGPSILRIQQVVRGDSAAYFCASSPPPGRLAFFGQGTRLTVV.